Listed below are T cell receptor beta chains from one sample, sequenced in a study of human T cells and chemical hapten exposure. MiXCR, applied by TCRdb to the RACE reads, yields one record per CDR3 protein. The data contain 62,000 or so distinct CDR3 sequences, approximately 10% of them singletons. The sequencing used whole blood, collected in connection with sensitization to the hapten diphenylcyclopropenone (DPC). Receptors were obtained from a woman aged 25 to 39 with alopecia areata. Some clones in this sample may be carry-over from other donors' samples. CDR3s include the opening cysteine and the closing phenylalanine or tryptophan. A D gene is named only where the DNA matches it firmly. Size tells how often a clone was seen (once, few, many) or the class of an expanded clone, and some rows leave it out.

clone_size	v_call	d_call	j_call	cdr3_aa	cdr3_nt
.	TRBV11-2	.	TRBJ2-7	CASSPPGPLKYF	TGTGCCAGCAGCCCCCCCGGACCCTTGAAGTACTTC
.	TRBV3-1	.	TRBJ2-2	CASSQVESGVGTGELFF	TGTGCCAGCAGCCAAGTTGAGTCGGGAGTAGGAACCGGGGAGCTGTTTTTT
few	TRBV20-1	TRBD1	TRBJ2-7	CSAGTGNTYEEQYF	TGCAGTGCTGGGACAGGGAATACCTACGAGGAGCAGTACTTC
few	TRBV7-3	TRBD1	TRBJ2-2	CASSLRGTGATGELFF	TGTGCCAGCAGCCTAAGGGGGACAGGGGCCACCGGGGAGCTGTTTTTT
few	TRBV12-3/TRBV12-4	TRBD2	TRBJ2-3	CASRSSGSPTDTQYF	TGTGCCAGCAGGTCTAGCGGGAGTCCCACAGATACGCAGTATTTT
many	TRBV3-1	.	TRBJ2-1	CASSQPRGGLRDEQFF	TGTGCCAGCAGCCAACCCAGGGGGGGGCTTCGGGATGAGCAGTTCTTC
many	TRBV28	TRBD2	TRBJ2-3	CASSLTGTSGHGDTQYF	TGTGCCAGCAGTCTTACCGGGACTAGCGGCCACGGGGATACGCAGTATTTT
many	TRBV20-1	.	TRBJ2-3	CSAYLGTTDTQYF	TGTAGTGCGTATCTAGGGACCACAGATACGCAGTATTTT
few	TRBV21-1	.	TRBJ1-1	CASSKRGQGGTEAFF	TGTGCCAGCAGCAAAAGGGGACAGGGAGGCACTGAAGCTTTCTTT
.	TRBV10-3	TRBD1	TRBJ2-1	CAIRGTGPNEQFF	TGTGCCATCAGGGGGACAGGGCCCAATGAGCAGTTCTTC
many	TRBV4-3	.	TRBJ1-5	CASSQDRSGSNQPQHF	TGCGCCAGCAGCCAAGATAGGTCGGGTAGCAATCAGCCCCAGCATTTT
.	TRBV20-1	.	TRBJ1-5	CSARPVGQGHQPQHF	TGCAGTGCTCGCCCCGTGGGGCAGGGGCATCAGCCCCAGCATTTT
few	TRBV5-1	.	TRBJ2-2	CASSWRWESRELFF	TGCGCCAGCAGCTGGAGGTGGGAAAGCCGGGAGCTGTTTTTT
few	TRBV7-2	TRBD1	TRBJ2-5	CASSLTGAQETQYF	TGTGCCAGCAGCCTAACAGGGGCCCAAGAGACCCAGTACTTC
many	TRBV18	TRBD1	TRBJ1-1	CASSPGQGEAFF	TGTGCCAGCTCACCCGGACAGGGTGAAGCTTTCTTT
.	TRBV6-5	.	TRBJ2-3	CASSYSAVSTDTQYF	TGTGCCAGCAGTTACTCGGCAGTTAGCACAGATACGCAGTATTTT
many	TRBV28	TRBD1	TRBJ1-5	CASSGRQGWGNQPQHF	TGTGCCAGCAGCGGTCGACAGGGGTGGGGCAATCAGCCCCAGCATTTT
.	TRBV18	TRBD1	TRBJ1-1	CASSPDRGYTEAFF	TGTGCCAGCTCACCCGACAGGGGATACACTGAAGCTTTCTTT
.	TRBV28	.	TRBJ2-1	CASRPPLYNEQFF	TGTGCCAGCAGACCCCCCCTATACAATGAGCAGTTCTTC
.	TRBV19	.	TRBJ2-6	CATRQKANSGANVLTF	TGTGCCACCCGACAGAAAGCAAACTCTGGGGCCAACGTCCTGACTTTC
.	TRBV18	TRBD1	TRBJ1-5	CASSPPGTGTNQPQHF	TGTGCCAGCTCACCACCGGGGACAGGTACAAATCAGCCCCAGCATTTT
many	TRBV7-9	.	TRBJ2-2	CASSLPQVPGELFF	TGTGCCAGCAGCCTACCACAGGTTCCCGGGGAGCTGTTTTTT
few	TRBV5-5	TRBD2	TRBJ2-1	CASRLPGGSYNEQFF	TGTGCCAGCAGGCTACCGGGGGGCTCCTACAATGAGCAGTTCTTC
.	TRBV5-1	.	TRBJ2-1	CASSVATFSSYNEQFF	TGCGCCAGCAGCGTCGCCACCTTTAGCTCCTACAATGAGCAGTTCTTC
few	TRBV28	.	TRBJ1-1	CASSLGSGNTEAFF	TGTGCCAGCAGTTTAGGATCTGGGAACACTGAAGCTTTCTTT
.	TRBV7-3	TRBD2	TRBJ2-1	CASSSQGLAGVGDEQFF	TGTGCCAGCAGCTCCCAAGGACTAGCGGGAGTAGGGGATGAGCAGTTCTTC
.	TRBV6-1	.	TRBJ1-1	CASSGGMGTEAFF	TGTGCCAGCAGTGGAGGCATGGGCACTGAAGCTTTCTTT
many	TRBV18	.	TRBJ1-2	CASSPWVNYGYTF	TGTGCCAGCTCACCATGGGTTAACTATGGCTACACCTTC
many	TRBV7-9	.	TRBJ1-2	CASSQMEDGYTF	TGTGCCAGCAGCCAAATGGAGGATGGCTACACCTTC
few	TRBV27	TRBD1	TRBJ2-4	CASSFTGVGDIQYF	TGTGCCAGCAGTTTTACAGGGGTCGGAGACATTCAGTACTTC
.	TRBV20-1	.	TRBJ2-3	CSAAPQRASTDTQYF	TGCAGTGCTGCCCCACAGCGAGCTAGCACAGATACGCAGTATTTT
.	TRBV5-4	TRBD2	TRBJ2-3	CASSLSRVRLAGGDTQYF	TGTGCCAGCAGCTTGTCCCGCGTCCGGCTAGCGGGGGGAGATACGCAGTATTTT
.	TRBV28	.	TRBJ2-4	CAVVDGPKNIQYF	TGTGCCGTCGTGGACGGGCCCAAAAACATTCAGTACTTC
.	TRBV3-1	.	TRBJ2-7	CASSQDLSGGREQYF	TGTGCCAGCAGCCAAGATTTGTCGGGGGGCCGCGAGCAGTACTTC
.	TRBV4-3	TRBD2	TRBJ2-3	CASSQAPPTSGTSDTQYF	TGCGCCAGCAGCCAAGCCCCTCCGACTAGCGGGACCTCAGATACGCAGTATTTT
few	TRBV5-5	.	TRBJ2-7	CASSLDGQSYEQYF	TGTGCCAGCAGCTTGGACGGTCAGTCCTACGAGCAGTACTTC
few	TRBV29-1	TRBD1	TRBJ2-1	CSVESQGAFEQFF	TGCAGCGTTGAGTCCCAGGGGGCATTTGAGCAGTTCTTC
many	TRBV10-3	.	TRBJ1-5	CAISESSTPNQPQHF	TGTGCCATCAGTGAGTCGTCGACACCTAATCAGCCCCAGCATTTT
.	TRBV29-1	TRBD1	TRBJ1-4	CSVGATGGAREKLFF	TGCAGCGTTGGAGCTACAGGGGGCGCAAGGGAAAAACTGTTTTTT
.	TRBV11-1	TRBD2	TRBJ2-1	CASSFTSGAAEEQFF	TGTGCCAGCAGCTTTACTAGCGGGGCCGCCGAGGAGCAGTTCTTC
few	TRBV3-1	.	TRBJ2-3	CASSQESGRGGNTQYF	TGTGCCAGCAGCCAAGAGTCTGGCAGGGGTGGAAATACGCAGTATTTT
few	TRBV5-1	.	TRBJ2-5	CASSLDRTQETQYF	TGCGCCAGCAGCTTGGACAGGACACAAGAGACCCAGTACTTC
few	TRBV12-3/TRBV12-4	.	TRBJ2-2	CASSDPRAANTGELFF	TGTGCCAGCAGCGATCCCCGCGCAGCGAACACCGGGGAGCTGTTTTTT
few	TRBV6-2/TRBV6-3	.	TRBJ2-3	CATALPTDTQYF	TGTGCCACCGCCCTTCCCACAGATACGCAGTATTTT
many	TRBV5-1	.	TRBJ1-5	CASTPDGVGNQPQHF	TGCGCCAGCACCCCGGACGGTGTCGGTAATCAGCCCCAGCATTTT
many	TRBV20-1	.	TRBJ2-3	CSALGQSNTDTQYF	TGCAGTGCTCTCGGACAGAGTAACACAGATACGCAGTATTTT
.	TRBV14	.	TRBJ2-1	CASGTVGVKRNEQFF	TGTGCCAGCGGTACAGTTGGGGTTAAAAGGAATGAGCAGTTCTTC
many	TRBV7-8	TRBD2	TRBJ2-2	CASSLGGGARELFF	TGTGCCAGCAGCTTGGGCGGGGGGGCCCGGGAGCTGTTTTTT
few	TRBV6-5	.	TRBJ1-4	CASSYSRGNEKLFF	TGTGCCAGCAGTTACTCACGGGGGAATGAAAAACTGTTTTTT
many	TRBV15	.	TRBJ1-1	CATSRGVGVMNTEAFF	TGTGCCACCAGCAGAGGAGTCGGAGTAATGAACACTGAAGCTTTCTTT
few	TRBV9	.	TRBJ2-7	CASSVGLTYEQYF	TGTGCCAGCAGCGTAGGACTCACCTACGAGCAGTACTTC
few	TRBV7-6	TRBD1	TRBJ1-5	CASSEWGQGNQPQHF	TGTGCCAGCAGTGAATGGGGACAGGGAAATCAGCCCCAGCATTTT
.	TRBV29-1	.	TRBJ2-1	CSVELSLRGDEQFF	TGCAGCGTTGAATTATCCCTCAGGGGTGATGAGCAGTTCTTC
many	TRBV7-2	TRBD2	TRBJ2-3	CASSTGTSFQSDTQYF	TGTGCCAGCAGCACCGGGACTAGCTTCCAGTCAGATACGCAGTATTTT
.	TRBV7-2	TRBD1	TRBJ1-5	CASSWGQGGVQPQHF	TGTGCCAGCAGCTGGGGGCAGGGGGGCGTTCAGCCCCAGCATTTT
many	TRBV7-3	.	TRBJ2-5	CASSPSFQETQYF	TGTGCCAGCAGCCCCAGTTTCCAAGAGACCCAGTACTTC
many	TRBV28	TRBD1	TRBJ1-3	CASSPGTGEADNTIYF	TGTGCCAGCAGTCCCGGGACAGGGGAGGCAGACAACACCATATATTTT
many	TRBV6-1	.	TRBJ2-5	CASSEHETQYF	TGTGCCAGCAGTGAACACGAGACCCAGTACTTC